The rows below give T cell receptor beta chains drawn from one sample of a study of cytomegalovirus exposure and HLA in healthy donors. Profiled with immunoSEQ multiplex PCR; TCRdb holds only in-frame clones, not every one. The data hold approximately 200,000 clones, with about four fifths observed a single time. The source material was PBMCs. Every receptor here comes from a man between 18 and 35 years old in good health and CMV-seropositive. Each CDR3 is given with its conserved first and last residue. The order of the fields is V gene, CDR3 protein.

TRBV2	CASSEPDRGRSEQYF
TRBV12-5	CASGQTSGANTGELFF
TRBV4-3	CASSEDNINEQFF
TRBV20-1	CSAKGGKLFF
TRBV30	CAWSGANTGELFF
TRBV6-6	CASGRGTATYEQYF
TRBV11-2	CASSSGSGRAAEQYF
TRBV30	CAGSRVREQFF
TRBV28	CASISTENEQFF
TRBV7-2	CASSLVSGSNYEQFF
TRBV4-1	CASSQGQGINYGYTF